Listed below are T cell receptor beta chains from one sample, sequenced in a study of blood T cell repertoires in COVID-19. The data were produced by immunoSEQ multiplex PCR, yet TCRdb's version contains in-frame clones alone and is incomplete. The sample has 450,000 or so clones, around nine tenths seen once. The sequenced sample consisted of peripheral blood. Source of these receptors: a man younger than 30 with COVID-19, enrolled during active disease. CDR3s include the opening cysteine and the closing phenylalanine or tryptophan. D genes are given only for firm matches. Some rows mark clone size as missing; the rest say once, few, many or name a class of expanded clone.

TRBV28	-	TRBJ1-2	-	CASSRMAGYTF	TGTGCCAGCAGTCGTATGGCTGGCTACACCTTC
TRBV19	TRBD2	TRBJ2-1	-	CASSQGSSGGNEQFF	TGTGCCAGTAGTCAGGGGTCTAGCGGGGGTAATGAGCAGTTCTTC
TRBV3-1/TRBV3-2	TRBD2	TRBJ2-2	-	CASSQWGGGHTGELFF	TGTGCCAGCAGCCAATGGGGGGGAGGGCACACCGGGGAGCTGTTTTTT
TRBV18	-	TRBJ1-3	-	CASSPGLSGNTIYF	TGTGCCAGCTCACCAGGGCTTTCTGGAAACACCATATATTTT
TRBV5-4	-	TRBJ1-3	-	CASSLDPSSGNTIYF	TGTGCCAGCAGCTTGGACCCTAGCTCTGGAAACACCATATATTTT
TRBV4-2	-	TRBJ2-2	-	CASNLRGGRENTGELFF	TGTGCCAGCAACCTAAGGGGGGGCAGGGAGAACACCGGGGAGCTGTTTTTT
TRBV7-9	-	TRBJ2-3	-	CASSLAGELAAGDTQYF	TGTGCCAGCAGCTTAGCTGGGGAACTAGCTGCAGGAGATACGCAGTATTTT
TRBV27	TRBD1	TRBJ2-2	once	CASSSRAGTGQPGELFF	TGTGCCAGCAGTTCTCGCGCCGGGACAGGTCAGCCCGGGGAGCTGTTTTTT
TRBV19	TRBD1	TRBJ2-5	-	CASSIQGAETQYF	TGTGCCAGTAGTATACAGGGGGCTGAGACCCAGTACTTC
TRBV19	-	TRBJ2-3	-	CASSVQGRDTQYF	TGTGCCAGTAGTGTACAGGGGAGGGATACGCAGTATTTT
TRBV19	TRBD1	TRBJ1-1	once	CASSTDRGTEAFF	TGTGCCAGTAGTACAGACAGGGGCACTGAAGCTTTCTTT
TRBV7-3	-	TRBJ2-3	-	CASSSGVASTDTQYF	TGTGCCAGCAGCTCAGGGGTGGCGAGCACAGATACGCAGTATTTT
TRBV11-2	-	TRBJ2-5	-	CASSLGAERRETQYF	TGTGCCAGCAGCTTAGGGGCCGAGCGGAGAGAGACCCAGTACTTC
TRBV18	-	TRBJ2-5	-	CASSDPGSRETQYF	TGTGCCAGCTCAGATCCGGGATCTCGGGAGACCCAGTACTTC
TRBV5-1	-	TRBJ2-6	-	CASSPRVIAHPVLTF	TGCGCCAGCAGCCCCCGGGTTATCGCTCATCCCGTCCTGACTTTC
TRBV29-1	-	TRBJ2-4	-	CSVEDWDTSKNIQYF	TGCAGCGTTGAAGATTGGGACACAAGCAAAAACATTCAGTACTTC
TRBV6-6	TRBD1	TRBJ2-3	once	CASRDRVEGTDTQYF	TGTGCCAGCAGAGACAGGGTCGAGGGCACAGATACGCAGTATTTT
TRBV6-5	-	TRBJ2-7	-	CASGQFSYEQYF	TGTGCCAGCGGTCAGTTCTCCTACGAGCAGTACTTC
TRBV5-1	TRBD1	TRBJ1-2	once	CASSLDQPGGLYTF	TGCGCCAGCAGCCTCGACCAACCAGGGGGCCTCTACACCTTC
TRBV3-1/TRBV3-2	TRBD1	TRBJ2-3	-	CASSQGYGTGVGDTQYF	TGTGCCAGCAGCCAAGGGTACGGGACAGGGGTTGGAGATACGCAGTATTTT
TRBV6-1	-	TRBJ1-4	-	CASSDRRQEPNEKLFF	TGTGCCAGCAGTGATCGACGACAGGAGCCGAATGAAAAACTGTTTTTT
TRBV19	-	TRBJ1-3	-	CASSIGGGSGNTIYF	TGTGCCAGTAGTATCGGAGGAGGCTCTGGAAACACCATATATTTT
TRBV24-1	-	TRBJ2-1	-	CATSPGPLIYNEQFF	TGTGCCACCAGTCCTGGCCCCCTGATATACAATGAGCAGTTCTTC
TRBV5-4	-	TRBJ2-5	few	CASSQGTPDPETQYF	TGTGCCAGCAGCCAAGGGACTCCTGACCCAGAGACCCAGTACTTC
TRBV6-6	TRBD1	TRBJ1-2	-	CASSSRTGNSGGYTF	TGTGCCAGCAGTTCCCGGACAGGGAACTCGGGTGGCTACACCTTC
TRBV7-8	-	TRBJ2-5	once	CASSPGRFKETQYF	TGTGCCAGCAGCCCCGGTCGGTTTAAAGAGACCCAGTACTTC
TRBV19	-	TRBJ1-4	-	CASSMGGTGEKLFF	TGTGCCAGTAGTATGGGAGGGACGGGTGAAAAACTGTTTTTT
TRBV5-1	TRBD2	TRBJ2-1	-	CASSRTSTEQFF	TGCGCCAGCAGCAGGACTAGCACTGAGCAGTTCTTC
TRBV15	TRBD1	TRBJ1-5	-	CATSTTGGSNQPQHF	TGTGCCACCAGCACGACAGGGGGCAGCAATCAGCCCCAGCATTTT
TRBV14	-	TRBJ2-7	-	CASSQATEYYEQYF	TGTGCCAGCAGCCAAGCTACAGAGTACTACGAGCAGTACTTC
TRBV19	-	TRBJ1-2	-	CASSILSGNYGYTF	TGTGCCAGTAGTATACTTTCAGGCAACTATGGCTACACCTTC
TRBV6-2/TRBV6-3	-	TRBJ1-1	-	CASGPGAEAFF	TGTGCCAGCGGCCCAGGGGCTGAAGCTTTCTTT
TRBV30	TRBD2	TRBJ2-3	-	CACSGLAGEVDTQYF	TGTGCCTGTTCCGGACTAGCGGGAGAGGTAGATACGCAGTATTTT
TRBV14	TRBD2	TRBJ2-3	-	CASSPGLAGGWATDTQYF	TGTGCCAGCAGCCCGGGACTAGCGGGAGGATGGGCCACAGATACGCAGTATTTT
TRBV5-1	-	TRBJ2-3	-	CASSFAGAGADTQYF	TGCGCCAGCAGCTTCGCGGGGGCCGGCGCAGATACGCAGTATTTT
TRBV4-2	TRBD1	TRBJ1-3	-	CASSLTVTGTGNTIYF	TGTGCCAGCAGCCTCACAGTGACAGGGACTGGAAACACCATATATTTT
TRBV5-1	TRBD1	TRBJ2-7	-	CASSPSGGTGYYEQYF	TGCGCCAGCAGCCCATCCGGAGGGACAGGATACTACGAGCAGTACTTC
TRBV3-1/TRBV3-2	-	TRBJ2-2	-	CASSDLDSTGELFF	TGTGCCAGCAGCGATCTGGACTCCACCGGGGAGCTGTTTTTT